The T cell receptor beta chain under discussion was sequenced for a study of graft-versus-host responses after intestinal transplantation. Trimming removed 3 bases at V and 7 bases at J, with 13 bases between. Looked up from germline, CDR1 is GTSNPN and CDR2 is SVGIG (reference sequence). This CDR3 has 13 residues. TCRdb keeps only in-frame clones here, not all; method: immunoSEQ multiplex PCR. The profile covers some 26,000 clones, with roughly 94% appearing a single time and roughly 0.5% taken by the ten largest. The J gene is TRBJ1-5, the V gene TRBV30; D is unclear. The receptor's source is a human patient who received an intestinal transplant, so some T cells may come from the graft donor. The source was PBMCs, collected 156 days after intestinal transplant. CDR3 bases: TGTGCCTGGAGCTCCTTGGGGAGCCAGCCCCAGCATTTT. It encodes CAWSSLGSQPQHF.